One and the same sample provided the 23 T cell receptor beta chains below, sequenced in a study of PD-L1 blockade in urothelial cancer. The protocol was immunoSEQ multiplex PCR, while the TCRdb copy is restricted to in-frame clones and leaves out a portion. This table has around 49,000 clones, approximately 82% appearing once. Time point described: peripheral blood 6 weeks after treatment start. Material: PBMCs, obtained around atezolizumab (anti-PD-L1) treatment. The receptor source for this set is a man aged 55 to 70 with urothelial cancer.

This clone was observed a single time. The J gene is TRBJ1-1, the V gene TRBV5-1; weak D call: TRBD1 (6 bases). The CDR3 totals 14 residues. The germline V and J ends were trimmed by 6 bases and 0 bases, with 12 bases remaining between them. CDR1 SGHRS and CDR2 YFSETQ come from the germline V gene. This chain's CDR3 is CASTLTGLNTEAFF. The CDR3 DNA reads as TGCGCCAGCACCTTAACAGGGTTGAACACTGAAGCTTTCTTT.

The chain recombines TRBV28 with TRBJ1-1; D gene uncertain. The V end was cut by 3 bases, the J end by 4 bases, with 12 bases between. The CDR3 extends over 14 amino acids. In germline, CDR1 is MDHEN, CDR2 SYDVKM. DNA of the CDR3: TGTGCCAGCAGTTTCACGGTAACGGGCACTGAAGCTTTCTTT. Protein: CASSFTVTGTEAFF.

The chain combines TRBV4-3 with TRBJ2-3; 8 bases align to TRBD1. The CDR3 is made up of 14 amino acids. V was pared by 3 bases and J by 10 bases, with 9 bases of the junction left unmatched. Germline V gene lookup returns CDR1 LGHNA and CDR2 YSLEER. The CDR3 DNA reads TGCGCCAGCAGCCAGAACACAGGGGGTAGTGCGCAGTATTTT. As protein: CASSQNTGGSAQYF.

This clone was seen just once. The V and J genes are TRBV11-2 and TRBJ1-2; 9 bases match TRBD1. J lost 0 bases, V lost 5 bases, and 13 bases had no gene match. The CDR3 runs 18 residues. Germline CDR1 is SGHAT and CDR2 is FQNNGV. This CDR3 is CASSPLRRTGGPNYGYTF. CDR3 nucleotide sequence: TGTGCCAGCAGCCCACTAAGGCGTACAGGGGGCCCTAACTATGGCTACACCTTC.

The rearrangement links TRBV21-1 to TRBJ1-2; TRBD1 is the table's D call and was not checked against the DNA. TRBV21-1 represents a pseudogene. The CDR3 consists of 15 residues. The CDR3 reads CASSKSFSRNYGYTF. CDR3 DNA sequence: TGTGCCAGCAGCAAATCCTTCTCCAGGAACTATGGCTACACCTTC.

This chain connects TRBV18 to TRBJ1-5; D unresolved. CDR1 KGHSH and CDR2 LQKENI come from the germline V gene. Trimming took 3 bases from V and 6 from J, leaving 15 bases between them. This CDR3 has 15 amino acids. The CDR3 here is CASSPAADSSQPQHF. CDR3 in DNA: TGTGCCAGCTCACCTGCAGCGGACTCTAGTCAGCCCCAGCATTTT.

The CDR3 nucleotides read TGCAGCGTTGAGAAAGTTTTCGGGGAGCAGTACTTC. Its translation: CSVEKVFGEQYF. This rearrangement joins TRBV29-1 to TRBJ2-7; unclear D gene. Trimming shortened V by 3 bases and J by 7 bases, and 13 bases separated the two germline ends. The germline CDR1 and CDR2 sequences are SQVTM and ANQGSEA. The CDR3 contains 12 residues.

A single count supports this clone. V is TRBV28 and J is TRBJ2-1, with 9 nucleotides matching TRBD2. Per the germline V gene, CDR1 is MDHEN and CDR2 is SYDVKM. This CDR3 comprises 15 residues. Germline trimming cut 4 bases from V and 7 bases from J; bases unmatched to any gene: 8. CDR3 in amino acids: CASSSVAGDVNEQFF. DNA for the CDR3: TGTGCCAGCAGTTCAGTAGCGGGAGATGTAAATGAGCAGTTCTTC.

The chain carries TRBV5-6 and TRBJ2-7; 7 bases line up with TRBD1. With 4 bases clipped from V and 2 bases from J, the junction kept 3 bases outside the gene matches. The CDR3 is 13 residues long. The germline CDR1 and CDR2 sequences are SGHDT and YYEEEE. The CDR3: CASSRDSTYEQYF. DNA of the CDR3: TGTGCCAGCAGCCGGGACAGTACCTACGAGCAGTACTTC.

This rearrangement joins TRBV19 to TRBJ1-2; the D is unclear. V gave up 4 bases and J gave up 6 bases, with 18 bases separating them. The germline gives CDR1 LNHDA, CDR2 SQIVND (reference sequence). This CDR3 spans 15 amino acids. The CDR3 here is CASSTRALKTNGYTF. The CDR3 DNA reads as TGTGCCAGTAGTACACGGGCTCTAAAGACTAATGGCTACACCTTC. The full variable domain, with the rest looked up from reference TRBV19 and TRBJ1-2, is DGGITQSPKYLFRKEGQNVTLSCEQNLNHDAMYWYRQDPGQGLRLIYYSQIVNDFQKGDIAEGYSVSREKKESFPLTVTSAQKNPTAFYLCASSTRALKTNGYTFGSGTRLTVV.

The J gene is TRBJ2-2, the V gene TRBV7-9, with D perhaps TRBD1 (7 bases). This CDR3 has 15 residues. Trimming shortened V by 1 base and J by 7 bases, and 13 bases separated the two germline ends. Germline assignment: CDR1 SEHNR and CDR2 FQNEAQ (reference sequence). The CDR3 loop reads CASSLEAGQIGELFF. The CDR3 DNA reads as TGTGCCAGCAGCTTAGAGGCGGGACAGATCGGGGAGCTGTTTTTT.

The V gene is TRBV5-6, the J gene TRBJ1-2; weak D call: TRBD1 (5 bases). V was trimmed by 4 bases and J by 0 bases, leaving 10 bases between them. The CDR3 has 14 residues. Germline V gives CDR1 SGHDT, CDR2 YYEEEE. The CDR3 nucleotides are TGTGCCAGCAGCCGTGACAGCGCTAACTATGGCTACACCTTC. Amino acid sequence: CASSRDSANYGYTF.

CDR3: CASSLEAGLETQYF. In DNA form, the CDR3 reads TGTGCCAGCAGCTTAGAGGCGGGGCTAGAGACCCAGTACTTC. The chain recombines TRBV7-2 with TRBJ2-5, with a tentative D call TRBD2 (6 bases). The CDR3 extends over 14 amino acids. From germline, CDR1 is SGHTA and CDR2 FQGNSA. V lost 1 base and J 4 bases, leaving 10 bases between the germline ends.

The chain is built from TRBV5-6 and TRBJ2-3; D gene ambiguous. The CDR3 runs 12 residues. V was clipped by 0 bases and J by 5 bases, with 4 bases between them. The germline V gene has CDR1 SGHDT and CDR2 YYEEEE. Written as DNA, the CDR3 is TGTGCCAGCAGCTTGGCGGTAGATACGCAGTATTTT. Protein product: CASSLAVDTQYF.

This clone was seen a handful of times. This specimen includes other DNA sequences encoding the same CDR3. The gene calls are TRBV20-1 and TRBJ1-2, with D unresolved. The ends were cut back, 1 base at V and 3 bases at J, with 3 bases in the middle. The CDR3 sequence is 11 residues long. Germline V gene lookup returns CDR1 DFQATT and CDR2 SNEGSKA (reference sequence). CDR3 DNA sequence: TGCAGTGCTAGAGCGGACTATGGCTACACCTTC. Encoded protein: CSARADYGYTF.

This chain uses TRBV5-1 with TRBJ1-5; a possible D gene is TRBD1 (6 bases). CDR1 SGHRS and CDR2 YFSETQ come from the germline V gene. The length of the CDR3 is 16 residues. V gave up 0 bases and J gave up 5 bases, with 15 bases separating them. The CDR3 sequence is CASSLGPQGPDQPQHF. The CDR3 region has the DNA TGCGCCAGCAGCTTGGGACCCCAGGGGCCGGATCAGCCCCAGCATTTT.

This rearrangement joins TRBV5-1 to TRBJ2-3, with TRBD2 identical over 12 bases. The germline V gene encodes CDR1 SGHRS and CDR2 YFSETQ. V was clipped by 4 bases and J by 4 bases; unmatched bases: 4. CDR3 size: 15 residues. The chain's CDR3 is CASSMGLAGADTQYF. CDR3 coding DNA: TGCGCCAGCAGCATGGGACTAGCGGGTGCAGATACGCAGTATTTT.

The chain employs TRBV7-9 and TRBJ2-1, with a weak D call TRBD1 (6 bases). The CDR3 has 19 residues. Germline CDR1 reads SEHNR; CDR2 reads FQNEAQ (reference sequence). Between the trimmed V and J ends, which lost 2 bases and 7 bases, there was a span of 27 bases. The CDR3 DNA reads as TGTGCCAGCAGCTTATTTGGGCTTGTGCGTCAGGGACACGCTAATGAGCAGTTCTTC. Its translation is CASSLFGLVRQGHANEQFF.

This chain joins TRBV28 and TRBJ1-1; a weak D match, TRBD1 (5 bases). Trimming removed 3 bases from V and 3 bases from J, with 14 bases in between. The CDR3 runs to 15 residues. Germline CDR1 MDHEN, CDR2 SYDVKM. CDR3 region: CASSLPLTEDTEAFF. CDR3 bases: TGTGCCAGCAGTTTGCCCTTGACAGAAGACACTGAAGCTTTCTTT.

This clone occurred once. This chain joins TRBV6-5 and TRBJ1-1; tentatively, D is TRBD1 (5 bases). Trimming took off 4 bases at V and 0 bases at J, with 6 bases between the two ends. The germline V gene has CDR1 MNHEY and CDR2 SVGAGI. The CDR3 is 13 residues long. The CDR3 nucleotides read TGTGCCAGCAGTTTGACAGTGAACACTGAAGCTTTCTTT. It codes for CASSLTVNTEAFF.

The CDR3: CASSRTDGSSYEQYF. The CDR3 DNA reads TGCGCCAGCAGCCGAACCGACGGGAGCTCCTACGAGCAGTACTTC. The chain carries TRBV4-3 and TRBJ2-7; tentative D call: TRBD2 (6 bases). This CDR3 region has 15 residues. Trimming cost V 4 bases and J 0 bases, with 13 bases left between them. Germline CDR1 LGHNA, CDR2 YSLEER.

The V and J genes are TRBV30 and TRBJ2-7; D call uncertain. This CDR3 is built from 12 residues. Germline V gene sequence: CDR1 GTSNPN, CDR2 SVGIG (reference sequence). Trimming shortened V by 2 bases and J by 1 base, and 6 bases separated the two germline ends. The CDR3 coding sequence is TGTGCCTGGAGTCTCGTTTCCTACGAGCAGTACTTC. It is translated as CAWSLVSYEQYF. The variable domain in full, completed from reference TRBV30 and TRBJ2-7, reads SQTIHQWPATLVQPVGSPLSLECTVEGTSNPNLYWYRQAAGRGLQLLFYSVGIGQISSEVPQNLSASRPQDRQFILSSKKLLLSDSGFYLCAWSLVSYEQYFGPGTRLTVT.

This clone appeared a single time. V and J are TRBV5-6 and TRBJ2-7; the D is unclear. From germline, CDR1 is SGHDT and CDR2 YYEEEE. V was trimmed by 3 bases and J by 3 bases, leaving 4 bases between them. The CDR3 is 11 amino acids. The CDR3 sequence: CASSSFYEQYF. DNA of the CDR3: TGTGCCAGCAGCTCCTTCTACGAGCAGTACTTC.